Sequencing of this T cell receptor beta chain was carried out in a study of shared clonotypes between healthy human individuals. General study findings and limits: Against clonotypes common to all four donors, non-shared ones had lower generation probabilities.

Trimming shortened V by 1 base and J by 2 bases, and 18 bases separated the two germline ends. Germline values: CDR1 LNHNV, CDR2 YYDKDF (reference sequence). The CDR3 contains 18 residues. Data came from immunoSEQ multiplex PCR; TCRdb stores just in-frame clones and leaves some out. The table has around 2.1 million clones, almost 96% seen once; the top ten hold over 0.1%. To note about this clone: Its antigen remains unidentified.

The origin of this receptor is a man between 18 and 29 years old in good health. Specimen: naive CD4+ T cells sorted from blood. As for subset: CD45RA+ positively selected. The chain uses TRBV15 and TRBJ1-5, with D possibly matching TRBD1 (5 bases). CDR3 coding DNA: TGTGCCACCAGCAGAGCAGCAGTTCACGGGGCTGGCAATCAGCCCCAGCATTTT. Translation: CATSRAAVHGAGNQPQHF. Complete variable domain (other parts from reference TRBV15 and TRBJ1-5): DAMVIQNPRYQVTQFGKPVTLSCSQTLNHNVMYWYQQKSSQAPKLLFHYYDKDFNNEADTPDNFQSRRPNTSFCFLDIRSPGLGDTAMYLCATSRAAVHGAGNQPQHFGDGTRLSIL.